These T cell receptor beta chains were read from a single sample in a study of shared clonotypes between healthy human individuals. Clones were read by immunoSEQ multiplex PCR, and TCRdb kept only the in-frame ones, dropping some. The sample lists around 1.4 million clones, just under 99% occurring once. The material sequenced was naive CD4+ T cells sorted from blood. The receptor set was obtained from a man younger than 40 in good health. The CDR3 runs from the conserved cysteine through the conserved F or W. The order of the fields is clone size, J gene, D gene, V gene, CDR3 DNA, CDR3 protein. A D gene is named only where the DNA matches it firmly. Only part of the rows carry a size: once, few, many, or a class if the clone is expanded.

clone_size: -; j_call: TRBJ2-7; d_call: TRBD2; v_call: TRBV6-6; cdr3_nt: TGTGCCAGCAGTACCAGCGGGGGGGTCTCCTACGAGCAGTACTTC; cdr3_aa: CASSTSGGVSYEQYF
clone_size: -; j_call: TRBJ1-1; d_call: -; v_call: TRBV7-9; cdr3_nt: TGTGCCAGCAGCGGCGGGACAAACACTGAAGCTTTCTTT; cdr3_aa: CASSGGTNTEAFF
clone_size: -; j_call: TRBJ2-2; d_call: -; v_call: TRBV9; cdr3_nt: TGTGCCAGCAGCGTAGGTAGCCCGGATGTATGGGAGCTGTTTTTT; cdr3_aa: CASSVGSPDVWELFF
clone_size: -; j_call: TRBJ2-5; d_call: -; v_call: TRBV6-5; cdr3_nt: TGTGCCAGCAGTTCCCCGGGTCTTTGGGGGGAGACCCAGTACTTC; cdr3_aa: CASSSPGLWGETQYF
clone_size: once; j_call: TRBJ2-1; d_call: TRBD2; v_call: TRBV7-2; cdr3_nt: TGTGCCAGCAGCTTCGCCTCGACTAGCGGTGCCTACAATGAGCAGTTCTTC; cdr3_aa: CASSFASTSGAYNEQFF
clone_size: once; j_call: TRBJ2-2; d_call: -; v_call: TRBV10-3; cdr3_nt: TGTGCCATCAGGGGGGCGAACACCGGGGAGCTGTTTTTT; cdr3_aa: CAIRGANTGELFF
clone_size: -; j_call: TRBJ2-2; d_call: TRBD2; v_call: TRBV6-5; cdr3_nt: TGTGCCAGCAGTTACCCTAGCGGGGCGAACACCGGGGAGCTGTTTTTT; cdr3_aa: CASSYPSGANTGELFF
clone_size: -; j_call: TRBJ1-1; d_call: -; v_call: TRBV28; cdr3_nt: TGTGCCAGCAGTTTAAGGGGCAGGAACACTGAAGCTTTCTTT; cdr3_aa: CASSLRGRNTEAFF
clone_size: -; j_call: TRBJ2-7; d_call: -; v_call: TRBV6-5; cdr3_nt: TGTGCCAGCATTGACACTTTCTACGAGCAGTACTTC; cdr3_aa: CASIDTFYEQYF
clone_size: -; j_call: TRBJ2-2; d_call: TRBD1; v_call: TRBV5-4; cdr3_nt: TGTGCCAGCAGCTGGCGTAGGCAGGGGGCGACCGGGGAGCTGTTTTTT; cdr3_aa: CASSWRRQGATGELFF
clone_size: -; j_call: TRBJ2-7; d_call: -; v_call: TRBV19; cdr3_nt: TGTGCCAGTAGTATTGGAGTTGGCTACGAGCAGTACTTC; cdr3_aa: CASSIGVGYEQYF